Listed here are 20 T cell receptor beta chains from one sample, sequenced in a study of siplizumab effects on memory and regulatory T cells. The assay was immunoSEQ multiplex PCR, and TCRdb's table has in-frame clones only and misses some. The table has 85,000 to 95,000 clones, nearly 95% seen once. Material: non-Treg CD4+ T cells sorted from blood. These receptors came from a human donor in good health.

The genes are TRBV5-1 and TRBJ2-2; D is undetermined. V lost 0 bases and J lost 6, with 6 bases in between. Germline V gene lookup returns CDR1 SGHRS and CDR2 YFSETQ. The length of the CDR3 is 13 residues. The CDR3 protein is CASSLVPPGELFF. CDR3 bases: TGCGCCAGCAGCTTGGTTCCGCCCGGGGAGCTGTTTTTT.

This chain joins TRBV19 and TRBJ1-3, with 7 bases lining up with TRBD1. The germline V gene has CDR1 LNHDA and CDR2 SQIVND (reference sequence). Trimming cost V 6 bases and J 10 bases; bases outside gene matches: 9. There are 13 residues in the CDR3. The CDR3 reads CASSNRGPKTIYF. CDR3 DNA sequence: TGTGCCAGTAGCAACAGGGGACCAAAGACCATATATTTT. Supplemented by reference TRBV19 and TRBJ1-3, the full variable domain reads DGGITQSPKYLFRKEGQNVTLSCEQNLNHDAMYWYRQDPGQGLRLIYYSQIVNDFQKGDIAEGYSVSREKKESFPLTVTSAQKNPTAFYLCASSNRGPKTIYFGEGSWLTVV.

This chain links TRBV18 with TRBJ2-5, with D possibly being TRBD1 (5 bases). Trimming cost V 6 bases and J 1 base, with 15 bases left between them. Per germline, CDR1 KGHSH and CDR2 LQKENI. The CDR3 loop spans 15 amino acids. The CDR3 DNA sequence: TGTGCCAGCTCCCTTCTTGGGGCGTCCCAAGAGACCCAGTACTTC. Translated: CASSLLGASQETQYF. The whole variable domain, filled in from reference TRBV18 and TRBJ2-5, reads NAGVMQNPRHLVRRRGQEARLRCSPMKGHSHVYWYRQLPEEGLKFMVYLQKENIIDESGMPKERFSAEFPKEGPSILRIQQVVRGDSAAYFCASSLLGASQETQYFGPGTRLLVL.

The chain uses TRBV11-2 and TRBJ1-2; TRBD1 matches 8 bases. This CDR3 has 15 residues. Germline trimming cut 3 bases from V and 4 bases from J; bases unmatched to any gene: 7. From germline, CDR1 is SGHAT and CDR2 FQNNGV. As DNA, the CDR3 is TGTGCCAGCAGCTTGCTAGGGACAGGACCCTATGGCTACACCTTC. Amino acid sequence: CASSLLGTGPYGYTF. Full variable domain (missing parts from reference TRBV11-2 and TRBJ1-2): EAGVAQSPRYKIIEKRQSVAFWCNPISGHATLYWYQQILGQGPKLLIQFQNNGVVDDSQLPKDRFSAERLKGVDSTLKIQPAKLEDSAVYLCASSLLGTGPYGYTFGSGTRLTVV.

This clone was observed a single time. The chain is built from TRBV7-8 and TRBJ2-7, with TRBD1 as a possible D gene (6 bases). Trimming removed 2 bases from V and 5 bases from J, with 13 bases in between. This CDR3 is 14 amino acids long. Germline V gene sequence: CDR1 SGHVS, CDR2 FQNEAQ. The CDR3 here is CASSLMGAGDEQYF. The CDR3, as DNA: TGTGCCAGCAGCTTAATGGGGGCCGGCGACGAGCAGTACTTC.

The chain carries TRBV5-6 and TRBJ2-5; TRBD1 or TRBD2 may be the D gene (6 bases each). Between the trimmed V and J ends, which lost 1 base and 4 bases, there was a span of 11 bases. Germline assignment: CDR1 SGHDT and CDR2 YYEEEE. The CDR3 has 14 residues. CDR3: CASSLQGRRETQYF. The CDR3, as DNA: TGTGCCAGCAGCTTGCAGGGGAGGAGAGAGACCCAGTACTTC. The whole variable domain, remainder taken from reference TRBV5-6 and TRBJ2-5, is DAGVTQSPTHLIKTRGQQVTLRCSPKSGHDTVSWYQQALGQGPQFIFQYYEEEERQRGNFPDRFSGHQFPNYSSELNVNALLLGDSALYLCASSLQGRRETQYFGPGTRLLVL.

The J gene is TRBJ2-2, the V gene TRBV21-1; the table gives TRBD2 as D, unverified against the DNA. TRBV21-1 is a documented pseudogene. The CDR3 covers 18 residues. The CDR3 loop reads CASSMGTSGRLNTGELFF. DNA of the CDR3: TGTGCCAGCAGCATGGGGACTAGCGGGAGATTGAACACCGGGGAGCTGTTTTTT.

This chain links TRBV6-5 with TRBJ2-1; possibly TRBD1 or TRBD2 for D (6 bases each). This CDR3 is built from 14 residues. V lost 7 bases to trimming and J lost 1 base, with 11 bases between them. Germline CDR1 and CDR2: MNHEY and SVGAGI. The CDR3 region has the DNA TGTGCCAGCACTGAAGGGGGGTCCTACAATGAGCAGTTCTTC. This codes for CASTEGGSYNEQFF.

The rearrangement links TRBV19 to TRBJ1-2; D is ambiguous. V gave up 0 bases and J gave up 2 bases, with 4 bases separating them. The germline V gene encodes CDR1 LNHDA and CDR2 SQIVND (reference sequence). The CDR3 runs 13 residues. The CDR3 DNA sequence: TGTGCCAGTAGTATAGAGATGAACTATGGCTACACCTTC. It encodes CASSIEMNYGYTF.

This clone was found once. The rearrangement joins TRBV15 to TRBJ2-7; no clear D. The germline V gene has CDR1 LNHNV and CDR2 YYDKDF (reference sequence). The CDR3 loop spans 12 amino acids. V lost 1 base, J lost 6 bases, and 7 bases lay in between. The CDR3 region has the DNA TGTGCCACCAGCAGAGGGTGGTCCGAGCAGTACTTC. This encodes CATSRGWSEQYF.

This chain uses TRBV6-5 with TRBJ1-3; D call uncertain. The CDR3 has 14 residues. V dropped 7 bases and J dropped 0 bases, with 10 bases sitting between them. Germline CDR1 MNHEY, CDR2 SVGAGI. CDR3 nucleotides: TGTGCCAGCACCCAAAGGGCCTCTGGAAACACCATATATTTT. Protein sequence: CASTQRASGNTIYF.

J is TRBJ1-1 and V is TRBV6-7; D gene unclear. TRBV6-7 carries the ORF label, with uncertain function. The length of the CDR3 is 18 residues. Trimming removed 0 bases from V and 0 bases from J, with 17 bases in between. CDR3 sequence (DNA): TGTGCCAGCAGTTACTCGATGTGGTATAACAGCATGAACACTGAAGCTTTCTTT. Residues: CASSYSMWYNSMNTEAFF.

The V and J genes are TRBV15 and TRBJ2-1; the D is unclear. Per the germline V gene, CDR1 is LNHNV and CDR2 is YYDKDF (reference sequence). The CDR3 covers 15 residues. V lost 4 bases and J lost 0, with 10 bases in between. CDR3 sequence: CATSKDPSSYNEQFF. The CDR3 DNA follows: TGTGCCACCAGCAAAGACCCGAGCTCCTACAATGAGCAGTTCTTC. The whole variable domain, filled in from reference TRBV15 and TRBJ2-1, reads DAMVIQNPRYQVTQFGKPVTLSCSQTLNHNVMYWYQQKSSQAPKLLFHYYDKDFNNEADTPDNFQSRRPNTSFCFLDIRSPGLGDTAMYLCATSKDPSSYNEQFFGPGTRLTVL.

J is TRBJ2-7 and V is TRBV5-6, with D possibly matching TRBD2 (6 bases). Trimming stripped 0 bases from V and 5 bases from J, with 15 bases between. CDR1 is SGHDT, CDR2 YYEEEE, per germline. This CDR3 is built from 15 residues. The CDR3 spells CASSLDRRGNNEQYF. CDR3 nucleotides: TGTGCCAGCAGCTTGGATAGGAGGGGTAACAACGAGCAGTACTTC.

V gene TRBV5-1 combines with J gene TRBJ2-5; D perhaps matches TRBD1 (6 bases). The V and J ends lost 3 bases and 4 bases respectively, with 10 bases between them. The CDR3 has 13 amino acids. CDR1 and CDR2 (germline): SGHRS, YFSETQ. The CDR3 spells CASSSQGGETQYF. CDR3 bases: TGCGCCAGCAGCTCACAGGGTGGAGAGACCCAGTACTTC.

The rearrangement joins TRBV5-8 to TRBJ1-5; D is perhaps TRBD1 (6 bases). The CDR3 covers 16 residues. The V gene's germline CDR1 is SGHTS and CDR2 YDEGEE. V was cut by 0 bases and J by 3 bases, with 13 bases left in between. The CDR3 sequence is CASSLGQVNFNQPQHF. Here the CDR3 DNA reads TGTGCCAGCAGCTTGGGACAGGTGAACTTCAATCAGCCCCAGCATTTT. The full variable domain, with the rest looked up from reference TRBV5-8 and TRBJ1-5, is EAGVTQSPTHLIKTRGQQATLRCSPISGHTSVYWYQQALGLGLQFLLWYDEGEERNRGNFPPRFSGRQFPNYSSELNVNALELEDSALYLCASSLGQVNFNQPQHFGDGTRLSIL.

This chain uses TRBV4-2 with TRBJ2-1; D is ambiguous. V was cut by 0 bases and J by 4 bases, with 10 bases left in between. Germline values: CDR1 LGHNA, CDR2 YNFKEQ. This CDR3 has 15 amino acids. The CDR3 spells CASSQEGGVYNEQFF. In nucleotides, the CDR3 is TGTGCCAGCAGCCAAGAGGGTGGGGTTTACAATGAGCAGTTCTTC.

This chain links TRBV6-1 with TRBJ1-4, with D unresolved. The CDR3 runs to 12 residues. The V end lost 2 bases, the J end lost 3 bases, and 1 base lay between the germline ends. CDR1 is MNHNS and CDR2 is SASEGT in the germline V gene. CDR3 sequence: CASSEPNEKLFF. As DNA, the CDR3 is TGTGCCAGCAGTGAACCTAATGAAAAACTGTTTTTT.

The rearrangement joins TRBV19 to TRBJ1-1, with D possibly TRBD1 on 5 matching bases. V lost 2 bases, J lost 0 bases, and 13 bases lay in between. Germline V gene data show CDR1 as LNHDA and CDR2 as SQIVND (reference sequence). The CDR3 length is 16 residues. The CDR3 is CASSITRQLMNTEAFF. DNA for the CDR3: TGTGCCAGTAGTATAACTAGACAGCTTATGAACACTGAAGCTTTCTTT.

The V and J genes are TRBV7-8 and TRBJ2-1; 10 bases line up with TRBD2. From germline, CDR1 is SGHVS and CDR2 FQNEAQ. The CDR3 consists of 15 residues. V lost 0 bases, J lost 6 bases, and 2 bases stayed unmatched. The CDR3 protein is CASSLASGRANEQFF. The CDR3 region has the DNA TGTGCCAGCAGCTTAGCCAGCGGGAGGGCCAATGAGCAGTTCTTC.